What follows is one TCR beta chain and its context. Antigen unknown. These data come from a study of post-analysis software for immune sequencing data. Study-level information: Courses of disease covered relapsing-remitting, secondary progressive and progressive-relapsing multiple sclerosis.

Study conclusions and caveats: Under F measure analysis, samples from one preparation batch co-clustered strongly. Multiple sclerosis patients showed significantly lower normalized Chao1 diversity than controls did. A handful of TRBV segments occurring more often in patients than controls included TRBV5-6, TRBV5-1 and TRBV20-1.

Included in the TCR beta cDNA libraries were unique molecular identifiers. TCRdb reprocessed the PCR reads via MiXCR and lists one record per CDR3 protein. The repertoire holds hundreds of thousands of distinct CDR3 sequences, with about 32% as singletons. The CDR3 is 13 amino acids. Germline V gene lookup returns CDR1 MNHEY and CDR2 SMNVEV (reference sequence). The V gene lost 1 base and the J gene lost 5 bases, with 9 bases spanning the gap. The chain has TRBV27 and TRBJ2-7; no definite D call. The source of this sequence is a girl between 10 and 17 years old with multiple sclerosis. Source material: blood. The CDR3 region has the DNA TGTGCCAGCAGTTTATACAGCCATGACGAGCAGTACTTC. It codes for CASSLYSHDEQYF.